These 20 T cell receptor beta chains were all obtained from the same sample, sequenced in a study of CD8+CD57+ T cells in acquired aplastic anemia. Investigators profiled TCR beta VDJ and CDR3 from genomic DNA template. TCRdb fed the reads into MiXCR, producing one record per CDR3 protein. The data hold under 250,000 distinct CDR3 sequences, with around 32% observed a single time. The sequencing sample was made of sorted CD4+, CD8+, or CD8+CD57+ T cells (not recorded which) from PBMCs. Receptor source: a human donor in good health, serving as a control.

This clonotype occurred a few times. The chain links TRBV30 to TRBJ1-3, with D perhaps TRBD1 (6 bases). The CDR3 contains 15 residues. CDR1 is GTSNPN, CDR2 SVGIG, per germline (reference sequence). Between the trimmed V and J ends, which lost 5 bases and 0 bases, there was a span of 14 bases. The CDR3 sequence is CAWSEGGYSGNTIYF. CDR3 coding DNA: TGTGCCTGGTCCGAGGGGGGTTACTCTGGAAACACCATATATTTT.

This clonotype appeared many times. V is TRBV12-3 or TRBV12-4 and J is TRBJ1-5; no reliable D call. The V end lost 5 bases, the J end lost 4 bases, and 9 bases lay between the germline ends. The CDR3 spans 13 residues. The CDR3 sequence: CASSQKPNQPQHF. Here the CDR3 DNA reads TGTGCCAGCAGTCAAAAACCGAATCAGCCCCAGCATTTT.

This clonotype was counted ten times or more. The chain's CDR3 is CASRVNRGSGNQPQHF. The CDR3 region has the DNA TGTGCCAGTAGGGTAAACAGGGGGTCGGGCAATCAGCCCCAGCATTTT. The chain carries TRBV19 and TRBJ1-5, with 8 bases aligning to TRBD1. This CDR3 contains 16 residues. Looked up from germline, CDR1 is LNHDA and CDR2 is SQIVND (reference sequence). The V gene end was trimmed by 6 bases and the J gene end by 2 bases; junction bases not matched to a gene: 9. The full variable domain, rest sourced from reference TRBV19 and TRBJ1-5, is DGGITQSPKYLFRKEGQNVTLSCEQNLNHDAMYWYRQDPGQGLRLIYYSQIVNDFQKGDIAEGYSVSREKKESFPLTVTSAQKNPTAFYLCASRVNRGSGNQPQHFGDGTRLSIL.

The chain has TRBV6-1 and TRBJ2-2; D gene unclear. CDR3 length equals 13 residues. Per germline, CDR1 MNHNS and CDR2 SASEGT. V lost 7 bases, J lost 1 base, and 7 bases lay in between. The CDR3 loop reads CASNGLNTGELFF. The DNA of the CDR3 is TGTGCCAGCAACGGGTTGAACACCGGGGAGCTGTTTTTT.

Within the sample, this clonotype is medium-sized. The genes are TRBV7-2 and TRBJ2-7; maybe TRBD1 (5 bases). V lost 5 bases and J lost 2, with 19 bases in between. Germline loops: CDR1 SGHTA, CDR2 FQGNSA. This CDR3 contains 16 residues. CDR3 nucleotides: TGTGCCAGCAGCACGCAGGGCGGCAGTCCCACCTACGAGCAGTACTTC. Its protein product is CASSTQGGSPTYEQYF.

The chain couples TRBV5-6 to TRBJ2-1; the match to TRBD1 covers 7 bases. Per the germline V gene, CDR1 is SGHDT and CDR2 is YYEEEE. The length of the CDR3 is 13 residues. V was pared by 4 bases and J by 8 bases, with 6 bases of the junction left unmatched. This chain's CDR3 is CASSPNRGHEQFF. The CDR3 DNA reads TGTGCCAGCAGCCCCAACAGGGGCCATGAGCAGTTCTTC. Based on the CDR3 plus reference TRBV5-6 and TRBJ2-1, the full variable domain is DAGVTQSPTHLIKTRGQQVTLRCSPKSGHDTVSWYQQALGQGPQFIFQYYEEEERQRGNFPDRFSGHQFPNYSSELNVNALLLGDSALYLCASSPNRGHEQFFGPGTRLTVL.

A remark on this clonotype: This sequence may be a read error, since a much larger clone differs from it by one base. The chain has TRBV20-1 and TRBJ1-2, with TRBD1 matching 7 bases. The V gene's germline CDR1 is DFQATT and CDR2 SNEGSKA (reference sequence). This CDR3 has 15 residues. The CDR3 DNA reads TGCGGTGCTAGAATTGGCCGGGACAGCTACTATGGCTACACCTTC. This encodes CGARIGRDSYYGYTF.

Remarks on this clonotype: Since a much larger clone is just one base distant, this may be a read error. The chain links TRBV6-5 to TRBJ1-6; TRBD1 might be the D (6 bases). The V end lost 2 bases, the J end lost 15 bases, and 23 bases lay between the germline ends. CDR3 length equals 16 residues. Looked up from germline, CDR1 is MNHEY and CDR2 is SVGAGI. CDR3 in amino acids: CASSYMGADIIQVLHF. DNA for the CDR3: TGTGCCAGCAGTTACATGGGGGCTGATATAATTCAGGTCCTCCACTTT.

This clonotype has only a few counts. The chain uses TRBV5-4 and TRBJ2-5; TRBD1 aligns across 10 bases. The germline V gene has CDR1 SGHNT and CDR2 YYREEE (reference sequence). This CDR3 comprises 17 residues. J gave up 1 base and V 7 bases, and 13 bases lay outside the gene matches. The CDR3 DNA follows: TGTGCCAGCCGTAGCGGGACAGGGGCTAACCCCCAAGAGACCCAGTACTTC. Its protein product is CASRSGTGANPQETQYF.

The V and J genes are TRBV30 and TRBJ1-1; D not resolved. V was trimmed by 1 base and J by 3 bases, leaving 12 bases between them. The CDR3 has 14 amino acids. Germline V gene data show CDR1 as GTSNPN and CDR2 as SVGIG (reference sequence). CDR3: CAWSAPLRDTEAFF. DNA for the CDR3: TGTGCCTGGAGTGCTCCACTGAGGGACACTGAAGCTTTCTTT.

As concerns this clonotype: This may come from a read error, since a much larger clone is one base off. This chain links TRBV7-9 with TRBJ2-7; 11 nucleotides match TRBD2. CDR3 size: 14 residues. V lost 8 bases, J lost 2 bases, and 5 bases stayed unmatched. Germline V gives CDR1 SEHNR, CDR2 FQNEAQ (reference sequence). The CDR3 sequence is CASGIAGGPYEQYF. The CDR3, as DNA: TGTGCCAGCGGGATAGCGGGAGGGCCCTACGAGCAGTACTTC.

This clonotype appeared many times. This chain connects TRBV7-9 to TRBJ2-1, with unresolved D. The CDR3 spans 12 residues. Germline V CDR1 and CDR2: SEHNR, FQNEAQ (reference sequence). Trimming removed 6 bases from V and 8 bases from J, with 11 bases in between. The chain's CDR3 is CASSENEDEQFF. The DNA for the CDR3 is TGTGCCAGCAGTGAAAATGAGGATGAGCAGTTCTTC.

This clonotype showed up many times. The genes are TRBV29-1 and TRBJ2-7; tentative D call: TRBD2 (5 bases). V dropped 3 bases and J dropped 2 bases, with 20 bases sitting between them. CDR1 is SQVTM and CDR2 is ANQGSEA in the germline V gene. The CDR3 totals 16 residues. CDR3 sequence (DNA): TGCAGCGTTGAGGCCGGTGGGAGCGCCGATGCCTACGAGCAGTACTTC. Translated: CSVEAGGSADAYEQYF.

The DNA for the CDR3 is TGTGCCAGCAGCGAGGGGCCACGGGGCGATACGCAGTATTTT. As protein: CASSEGPRGDTQYF. The chain employs TRBV7-2 and TRBJ2-3; D assignment may be TRBD1 or TRBD2 (5 bases each). The ends were cut back, 5 bases at V and 6 bases at J, with 15 bases in the middle. Per germline, CDR1 SGHTA and CDR2 FQGNSA. The CDR3 sequence is 14 residues long.

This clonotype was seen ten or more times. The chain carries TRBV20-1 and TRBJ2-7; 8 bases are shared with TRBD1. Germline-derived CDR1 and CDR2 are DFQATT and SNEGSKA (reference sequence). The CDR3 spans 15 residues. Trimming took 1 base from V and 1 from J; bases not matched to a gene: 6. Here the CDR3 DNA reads TGCAGTGCTAGAGCACAGGGGGGACCTTCCTACGAGCAGTACTTC. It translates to CSARAQGGPSYEQYF.

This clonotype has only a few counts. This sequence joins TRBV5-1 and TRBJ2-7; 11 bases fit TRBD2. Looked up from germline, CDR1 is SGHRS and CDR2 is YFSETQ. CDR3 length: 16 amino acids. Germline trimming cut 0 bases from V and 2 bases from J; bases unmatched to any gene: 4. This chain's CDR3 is CASSLVGTSGAYEQYF. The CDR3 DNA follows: TGCGCCAGCAGCTTGGTGGGGACTAGCGGAGCCTACGAGCAGTACTTC.

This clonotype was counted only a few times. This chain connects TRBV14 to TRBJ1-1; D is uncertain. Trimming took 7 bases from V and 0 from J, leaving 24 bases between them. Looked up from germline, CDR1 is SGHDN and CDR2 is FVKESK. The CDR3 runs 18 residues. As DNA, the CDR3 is TGTGCCAGCACCCCCCTTACGTCACGGATGCTCATGAACACTGAAGCTTTCTTT. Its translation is CASTPLTSRMLMNTEAFF.

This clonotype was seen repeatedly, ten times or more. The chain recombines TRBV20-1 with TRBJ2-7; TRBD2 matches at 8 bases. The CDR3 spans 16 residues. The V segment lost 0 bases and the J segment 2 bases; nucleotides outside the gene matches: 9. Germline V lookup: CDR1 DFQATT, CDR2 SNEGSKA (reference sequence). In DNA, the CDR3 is TGCAGTGCTAGAGACAGAATAGCGGGAAGTACCTACGAGCAGTACTTC. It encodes CSARDRIAGSTYEQYF.

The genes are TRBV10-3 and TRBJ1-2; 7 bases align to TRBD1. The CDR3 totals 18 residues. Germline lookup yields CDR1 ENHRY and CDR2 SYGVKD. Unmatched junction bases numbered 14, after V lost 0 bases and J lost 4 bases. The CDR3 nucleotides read TGTGCCATCAGTGAGTCGGGGAAACGAGGGGGCGGGAGCTATGGCTACACCTTC. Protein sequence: CAISESGKRGGGSYGYTF.

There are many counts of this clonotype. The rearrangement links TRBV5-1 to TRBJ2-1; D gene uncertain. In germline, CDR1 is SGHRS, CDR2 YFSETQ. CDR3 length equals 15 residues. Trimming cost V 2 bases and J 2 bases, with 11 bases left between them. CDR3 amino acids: CASSLTNSPYNEQFF. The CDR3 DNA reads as TGCGCCAGCAGCTTAACTAACTCGCCCTACAATGAGCAGTTCTTC.